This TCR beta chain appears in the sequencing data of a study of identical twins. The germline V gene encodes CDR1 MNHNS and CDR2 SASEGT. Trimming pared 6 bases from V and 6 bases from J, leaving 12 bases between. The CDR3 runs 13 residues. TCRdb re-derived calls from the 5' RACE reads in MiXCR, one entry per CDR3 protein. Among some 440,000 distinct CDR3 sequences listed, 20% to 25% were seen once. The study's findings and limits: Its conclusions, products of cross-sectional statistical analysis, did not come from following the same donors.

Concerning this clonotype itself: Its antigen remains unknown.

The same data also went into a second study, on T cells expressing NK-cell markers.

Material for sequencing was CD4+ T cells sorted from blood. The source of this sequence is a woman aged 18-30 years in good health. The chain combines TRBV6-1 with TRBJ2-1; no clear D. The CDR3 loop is CASRALNINEQFF. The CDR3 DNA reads TGTGCCAGCAGGGCCCTTAATATCAATGAGCAGTTCTTC.